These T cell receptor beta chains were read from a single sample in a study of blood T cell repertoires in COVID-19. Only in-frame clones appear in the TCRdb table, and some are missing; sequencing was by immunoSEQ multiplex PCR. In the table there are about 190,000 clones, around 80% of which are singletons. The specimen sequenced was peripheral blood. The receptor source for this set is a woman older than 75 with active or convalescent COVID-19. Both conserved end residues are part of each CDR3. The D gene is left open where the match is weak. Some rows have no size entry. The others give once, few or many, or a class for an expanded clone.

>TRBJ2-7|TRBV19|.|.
TGTGCCAGTACGTCGCAGGGGTCCTACGAGCAGTACTTC
CASTSQGSYEQYF
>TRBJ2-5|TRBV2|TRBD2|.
TGTGCCAGCAGACTAGCGGGGGGCCGGTCGGGAGAGACCCAGTACTTC
CASRLAGGRSGETQYF
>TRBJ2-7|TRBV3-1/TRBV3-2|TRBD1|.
TGTGCCAGCAGCCTCGTCGGACAGGAGGAGCAGTACTTC
CASSLVGQEEQYF
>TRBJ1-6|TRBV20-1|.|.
TGCAGTGCTAGTAAGGTAGCAGGGGTTAATTCACCCCTCCACTTT
CSASKVAGVNSPLHF
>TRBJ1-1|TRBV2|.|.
TGTGCCAGTCCCACTTCCGAGGGCTGGGGCACTGAAGCTTTCTTT
CASPTSEGWGTEAFF
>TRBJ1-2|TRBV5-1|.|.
TGCGCCAGCAAGCGGCAGGATAATGACTACACCTTC
CASKRQDNDYTF
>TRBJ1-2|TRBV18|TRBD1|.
TGTGCCAGCTCACCCGACAGGGGGAATGGCTACACCTTC
CASSPDRGNGYTF
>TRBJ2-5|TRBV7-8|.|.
TGTGCCAGCAGCTTAGGGGTACGGGAAGAGACCCAGTACTTC
CASSLGVREETQYF
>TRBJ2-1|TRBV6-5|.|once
TGTGCCAGCCTCTTCCGAGTTAACAATGAGCAGTTCTTC
CASLFRVNNEQFF
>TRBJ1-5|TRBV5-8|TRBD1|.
TGTGCCAGCAGCTCCGGGACAGGGGCCCATCAGCCCCAGCATTTT
CASSSGTGAHQPQHF
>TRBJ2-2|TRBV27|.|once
TGTGCCAGCAGTTTCATAGACGGGAAAGGATCCGGGGAGCTGTTTTTT
CASSFIDGKGSGELFF
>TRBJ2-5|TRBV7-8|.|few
TGTGCCAGCAGCTTCCGGACAGTGTTGTTTCAAGAGACCCAGTACTTC
CASSFRTVLFQETQYF
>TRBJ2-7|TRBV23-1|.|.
TGCGCCACCAGAGTAATGCGGGACAGAAGCTACGAGCAGTACTTC
CATRVMRDRSYEQYF
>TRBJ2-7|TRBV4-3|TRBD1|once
TGCGCCAGCAGCCAAGTAGGGACAGGGGTCTACGAGCAGTACTTC
CASSQVGTGVYEQYF
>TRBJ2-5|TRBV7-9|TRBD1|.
TGTGCCAGCAGCATCGGACAGGGGTCAGAGACCCAGTACTTC
CASSIGQGSETQYF
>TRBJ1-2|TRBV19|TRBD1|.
TGTGCCAGTAGCCTCCGACAGGGCCGCGATGGCTACACCTTC
CASSLRQGRDGYTF
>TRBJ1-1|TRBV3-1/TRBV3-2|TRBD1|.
TGTGCCAGCAGCCAGCATAACAGGGGGTTTCGCACTGAAGCTTTCTTT
CASSQHNRGFRTEAFF
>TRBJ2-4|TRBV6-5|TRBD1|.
TGTGCCAGCAGCTACAAGGGGGCTGGGGCCAAAAACATTCAGTACTTC
CASSYKGAGAKNIQYF
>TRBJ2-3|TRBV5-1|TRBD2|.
TGCGCCAGCAGCTTGGGGGGGACTAGCGGGACAGATACGCAGTATTTT
CASSLGGTSGTDTQYF
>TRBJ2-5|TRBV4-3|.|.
TGCGCCAGCAGCCAACAGGGAGGCGGTGAGACCCAGTACTTC
CASSQQGGGETQYF
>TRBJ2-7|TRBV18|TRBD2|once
TGTGCCAGCTCACCCTTTACGAGCGGGGGGCCCTACGAGCAGTACTTC
CASSPFTSGGPYEQYF
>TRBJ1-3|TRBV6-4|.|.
TGTGCCACCCCCGACAGTCACCTCTCTGGAAACACCATATATTTT
CATPDSHLSGNTIYF
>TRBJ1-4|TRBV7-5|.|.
TGTGCCAGAAGCCAGTACCTTGCAACTAATGAAAAACTGTTTTTT
CARSQYLATNEKLFF
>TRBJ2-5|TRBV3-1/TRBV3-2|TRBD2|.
TGTGCCAGCAGTTATTTTAGCGGGGGGAGCGGTGGATACTTC
CASSYFSGGSGGYF
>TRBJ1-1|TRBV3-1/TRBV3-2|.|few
TGTGCCAGCAGCCAAGGAATGGGGGCCGACACTGAAGCTTTCTTT
CASSQGMGADTEAFF
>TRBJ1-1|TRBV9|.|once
TGTGCCAGCAGCGTAGGTTGGGGGCAAGGGACTGAAGCTTTCTTT
CASSVGWGQGTEAFF
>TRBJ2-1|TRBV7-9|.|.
TGTGCCAGCAGCCTCCCCGGCGGGGTCAATGAGCAGTTCTTC
CASSLPGGVNEQFF
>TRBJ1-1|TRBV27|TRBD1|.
TGTGCCAGCAGTCCAGAGGGACAGATATTGAACACTGAAGCTTTCTTT
CASSPEGQILNTEAFF
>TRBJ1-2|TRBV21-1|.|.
TGTGCCAGCCCGGGAATTCTGAACTATGGCTACACCTTC
CASPGILNYGYTF
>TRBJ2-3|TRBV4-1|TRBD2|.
TGCGCCAGCAGCCATGGGGGGGGACTGAGTTCCCACCCCCGGAGGAGCACAGATACGCAGTATTTT
CASSHGGGLSSHPRRSTDTQYF
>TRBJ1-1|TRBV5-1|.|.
TGCGCCAGCAGCTTTATATTCTCGAGTCCGAACACTGAAGCTTTCTTT
CASSFIFSSPNTEAFF
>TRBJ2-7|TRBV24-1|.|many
TGTGCCACCAGTGACGGACACTCCTACGAGCAGTACTTC
CATSDGHSYEQYF
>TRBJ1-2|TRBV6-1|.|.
TGTGCCAGCAGTGATTCAGACTCTTACTATGGCTACACCTTC
CASSDSDSYYGYTF
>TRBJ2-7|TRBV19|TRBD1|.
TGTGCCAGTAGCCCATCGACAGGGGGTTCGGTCTACGAGCAGTACTTC
CASSPSTGGSVYEQYF
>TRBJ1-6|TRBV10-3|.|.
TGTGCCATCAGTGAGGGGGCTCTGTATAATTCACCCCTCCACTTT
CAISEGALYNSPLHF
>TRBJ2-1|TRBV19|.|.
TGTGCCAGTAGTATTTGGGGGGGCCGAGGGGACAATGAGCAGTTCTTC
CASSIWGGRGDNEQFF
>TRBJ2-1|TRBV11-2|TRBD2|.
TGTGCCAGCAGCCCCAAGCGGCGGGAGGGGAATGAGCAGTTCTTC
CASSPKRREGNEQFF
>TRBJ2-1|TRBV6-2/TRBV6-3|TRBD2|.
TGTGCCAGCAGTTCCTACCCTAGCGGGGGGTCCTACAATGAGCAGTTCTTC
CASSSYPSGGSYNEQFF
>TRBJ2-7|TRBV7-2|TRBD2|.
TGTGCCAGCAGCCAGCGGGGGGAGCAGTACTTC
CASSQRGEQYF
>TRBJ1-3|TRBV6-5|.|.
TGTGCCAGCAGTTACTCCCGCGGTGGAAACACCATATATTTT
CASSYSRGGNTIYF
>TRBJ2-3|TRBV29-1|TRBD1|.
TGCAGCGTCGCCCCCGGGACAGGTTGGACAGATACGCAGTATTTT
CSVAPGTGWTDTQYF
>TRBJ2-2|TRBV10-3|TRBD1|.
TGTGCCATCAGTGAGAATCCGGCAGGGGGCTCCACCGGGGAGCTGTTTTTT
CAISENPAGGSTGELFF
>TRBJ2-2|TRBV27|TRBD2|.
TGTGCCAGCAGTATACTCGGGGGGGATAACACCGGGGAGCTGTTTTTT
CASSILGGDNTGELFF
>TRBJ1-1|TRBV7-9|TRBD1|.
TGTGCCAGCAGCTCGAGGGACAGGGGGGAGGACACTGAAGCTTTCTTT
CASSSRDRGEDTEAFF
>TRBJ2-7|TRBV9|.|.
TGTGCCAGCAGCGAAGGAGGGGCCTACGAGCAGTACTTC
CASSEGGAYEQYF
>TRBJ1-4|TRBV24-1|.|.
TGTGCCACCAGTGATTTTGACAGTGAAAAACTGTTTTTT
CATSDFDSEKLFF